This TCR beta chain was identified in a study of T cell responses to AZD1222 COVID-19 vaccine. Assay: immunoSEQ multiplex PCR; the TCRdb copy retains only in-frame clones and omits some. Of approximately 120,000 clones in the sample, around 93% were seen once. In regard to this clone: What it binds is not known.

V shed 3 bases and J 5 bases; nucleotides not matched to a gene: 6. The CDR3 loop spans 15 amino acids. The germline gives CDR1 SGDLS, CDR2 YYNGEE. Points from the study as a whole: Spike-specific TCR breadth rose after two AZD1222 doses, and depth rose as well. There were repertoire samples only from the period after the peak T cell response.

The receptor was derived from an adult in good health. The chain carries TRBV9 and TRBJ1-2; TRBD1 matches at 11 bases. The sample consisted of peripheral blood, taken on day 0 of AZD1222 vaccination. This CDR3 reads CASSGGQGAGYGYTF. CDR3 DNA: TGTGCCAGCAGCGGAGGACAGGGGGCTGGGTATGGCTACACCTTC.